This TCR beta chain was captured in a study of T cells after yellow fever vaccination. Overall study findings and caveats: After the booster, 96% of CD4 and approximately 87% of CD8 primary-response clones were re-detected.

Germline CDR1 is MNHEY and CDR2 is SVGAGI. The CDR3 covers 15 residues. V was pared by 7 bases and J by 4 bases, with 10 bases of the junction left unmatched. Conversion of TCR transcripts into cDNA relied on 5'RACE template switching, which added a universal primer site and UMIs. TCRdb called the 5' RACE reads again in MiXCR, with one record for every CDR3 protein. The data show 250,000 to 350,000 distinct CDR3 sequences, with approximately 10% seen just once and 3% to 4% held by the top ten. As to this clonotype: Its specificity is not known.

V is TRBV6-5 and J is TRBJ1-1; the match to TRBD1 covers 9 bases. The specimen was CD4+ T cells sorted from PBMCs, collected 5 days after the yellow fever booster vaccination. The receptor was derived from a man younger than 35 who received the YFV17D yellow fever vaccine. The CDR3 sequence: CASMLDRGKATEAFF. CDR3 nucleotides: TGTGCCAGCATGTTGGACAGGGGTAAGGCCACTGAAGCTTTCTTT.